The following is a T cell receptor (beta chain) sequence with its context. Its antigen is as yet unknown. The data derive from a study of beta chain features in type 1 diabetes. Broader study findings: For cells with high TCR expression, cDNA sequencing could yield over-representation. For type 1 diabetes patients, VDJ junctions showed fewer insertions and more deletions.

Expressed TCRB transcripts were sequenced because the isolated RNA had all been reverse transcribed beforehand. The repertoire was sequenced with immunoSEQ multiplex PCR; TCRdb's copy has only in-frame clones and lacks some. Here the sample spans around 340,000 clones, around a fifth being singletons. Purities in excess of 95% were seen in all sorted populations. V lost 7 bases to trimming and J lost 1 base, with 10 bases between them. CDR1 is LNHDA and CDR2 is SQIVND in the germline V gene (reference sequence). This CDR3 region has 14 residues. Sample: naive CD4+ T cells from blood. The rearrangement uses TRBV19 and TRBJ2-2; D gene ambiguous. The sequence came from a young woman in good health. The CDR3 nucleotides are TGTGCCAGTACAACTATATTGAACACCGGGGAGCTGTTTTTT. It encodes CASTTILNTGELFF.